Below, 30 T cell receptor beta chains from the same sample are listed, as sequenced in a study of response to subunit inactivated influenza vaccine. TCRdb reanalysed the RT-PCR reads using MiXCR and keeps one entry per CDR3 protein. The sample holds some 500,000 distinct CDR3 sequences, 15% to 20% seen once. Source: CD4+ T cells sorted from PBMCs, taken roughly 24 months after vaccination. Every receptor here comes from a man in his fifties or sixties who received an inactivated influenza vaccine.

The sample holds a few counts of this clonotype. The chain links TRBV4-3 to TRBJ2-5, with no clear D. CDR1 is LGHNA and CDR2 is YSLEER in the germline V gene. V lost 1 base and J lost 3, with 9 bases in between. This CDR3 contains 14 residues. CDR3 residues: CASSQVVAKETQYF. As DNA, the CDR3 is TGCGCCAGCAGCCAAGTTGTTGCGAAAGAGACCCAGTACTTC.

The V gene is TRBV28, the J gene TRBJ1-2; a possible D gene is TRBD1 (5 bases). Germline V gene sequence: CDR1 MDHEN, CDR2 SYDVKM. The CDR3 runs 15 residues. Trimming cost V 5 bases and J 4 bases, with 17 bases left between them. In DNA, the CDR3 is TGTGCCAGCAGTGACTCCCGGGGCGGCCTCTATGGCTACACCTTC. It encodes CASSDSRGGLYGYTF.

This clonotype was counted between two and nine times. V gene TRBV6-5 combines with J gene TRBJ1-2, with D uncertain. Trimming shortened V by 0 bases and J by 2 bases, and 13 bases separated the two germline ends. The CDR3 spans 16 residues. Germline values: CDR1 MNHEY, CDR2 SVGAGI. The chain's CDR3 is CASSYSYAYTNYGYTF. The CDR3 coding sequence is TGTGCCAGCAGTTACTCGTACGCGTATACAAACTATGGCTACACCTTC.

This clonotype was detected ten times or more. The gene calls are TRBV23-1 and TRBJ2-1; 7 nucleotides line up with TRBD2. TRBV23-1 is classed as an ORF, of uncertain function. The CDR3 is 20 amino acids. The V segment lost 0 bases and the J segment 0 bases; nucleotides outside the gene matches: 14. The CDR3 spells CASSQSFSIAGDPSYNEQFF. DNA for the CDR3: TGCGCCAGCAGTCAATCGTTTTCAATTGCGGGAGACCCCTCCTACAATGAGCAGTTCTTC.

This clonotype turned up a few times. The chain joins TRBV6-2 or TRBV6-3 to TRBJ1-5; D may be TRBD1 (6 bases). Trimming took 6 bases from V and 9 from J, leaving 18 bases between them. Per germline, CDR1 MNHEY and CDR2 SVGEGT. The CDR3 has 14 residues. CDR3 residues: CASREQGSGLPQHF. Written as DNA, the CDR3 is TGTGCCAGCAGGGAACAGGGATCGGGCCTGCCCCAGCATTTT.

The chain links TRBV5-4 to TRBJ2-2; D unresolved. The V and J ends lost 1 base and 6 bases respectively, with 10 bases between them. CDR3 size: 14 residues. From germline, CDR1 is SGHNT and CDR2 YYREEE (reference sequence). CDR3 sequence: CASSLTGESGELFF. CDR3 nucleotide sequence: TGTGCCAGCAGCTTGACTGGAGAGTCCGGGGAGCTGTTTTTT.

This clonotype has more than one count but fewer than ten. The J gene is TRBJ2-2, the V gene TRBV20-1; 13 bases line up with TRBD2. Germline CDR1 reads DFQATT; CDR2 reads SNEGSKA (reference sequence). The length of the CDR3 is 14 residues. J lost 5 bases, V lost 5 bases, and 2 bases had no gene match. The CDR3 DNA sequence: TGCAGTGCTGGACTAGCGGGAGTTACCGGGGAGCTGTTTTTT. As protein: CSAGLAGVTGELFF.

The rearrangement joins TRBV20-1 to TRBJ1-1; D remains unclear. Trimming took off 2 bases at V and 1 base at J, with 14 bases between the two ends. The V gene's germline CDR1 is DFQATT and CDR2 SNEGSKA (reference sequence). This CDR3 contains 15 residues. For the CDR3, the DNA is TGCAGTGCTAGATCTACTAACACGCGGAACACTGAAGCTTTCTTT. Protein sequence: CSARSTNTRNTEAFF.

The table lists this clonotype with a few counts. The chain couples TRBV15 to TRBJ2-5; D ambiguous. This CDR3 region has 14 residues. The germline V and J ends were trimmed by 1 base and 0 bases, with 6 bases remaining between them. CDR1 is LNHNV, CDR2 YYDKDF, per germline (reference sequence). The CDR3 protein is CATSRGRDQETQYF. The CDR3 DNA sequence: TGTGCCACCAGCAGAGGACGGGACCAAGAGACCCAGTACTTC.

The rearrangement uses TRBV5-1 and TRBJ2-2; 8 bases are a match to TRBD1. Germline loops: CDR1 SGHRS, CDR2 YFSETQ. CDR3 length equals 15 residues. Losses at the gene ends were 5 bases for V and 2 bases for J; bases not matched to a gene: 5. Written as DNA, the CDR3 is TGCGCCAGCAGTCAGACAGGGGCCAACACCGGGGAGCTGTTTTTT. As protein: CASSQTGANTGELFF.

V gene TRBV7-9 combines with J gene TRBJ1-2, with 7 positions matching TRBD1. The CDR3 covers 15 residues. CDR1 and CDR2 (germline): SEHNR, FQNEAQ (reference sequence). The V gene end was trimmed by 2 bases and the J gene end by 4 bases; junction bases not matched to a gene: 7. CDR3 residues: CASSLRGTASYGYTF. For the CDR3, the DNA is TGTGCCAGCAGCTTACGTGGGACAGCAAGCTATGGCTACACCTTC.

In this sample, this clonotype turned up a few times. V usage is TRBV20-1 and J usage is TRBJ2-1; perhaps D is TRBD1 or TRBD2 (5 bases each). Per the germline V gene, CDR1 is DFQATT and CDR2 is SNEGSKA (reference sequence). The V end was cut by 6 bases, the J end by 0 bases, with 15 bases between. This CDR3 has 15 amino acids. The CDR3 protein is CSAGNGAYSYNEQFF. The CDR3 coding sequence is TGCAGTGCCGGCAACGGGGCCTACTCCTACAATGAGCAGTTCTTC.

The gene calls are TRBV25-1 and TRBJ2-2, with D unresolved. The germline V gene encodes CDR1 MGHDK and CDR2 SYGVNS. CDR3 length equals 12 residues. Trimming shortened V by 4 bases and J by 7 bases, and 7 bases separated the two germline ends. The CDR3 DNA reads as TGTGCCAGCAGTGGGGTTGGCGGGGAGCTGTTTTTT. Protein: CASSGVGGELFF.

Notes on this clonotype: The germline gene is not matched at one end of the junction; a read error may be the cause. This sequence joins TRBV10-3 and TRBJ2-1; 7 bases are shared with TRBD2. This CDR3 is 15 amino acids long. CDR1 is ENHRY, CDR2 SYGVKD, per germline. Here the CDR3 reads CANSVGRSSYNEQFF. DNA for the CDR3: TGTGCCAACAGTGTCGGGAGGAGCTCCTACAATGAGCAGTTCTTC.

This clonotype has more than one count but fewer than ten. The gene calls are TRBV19 and TRBJ2-5, with no clear D. From germline, CDR1 is LNHDA and CDR2 SQIVND (reference sequence). V was cut by 4 bases and J by 5 bases, with 11 bases left in between. The CDR3 contains 13 residues. The CDR3 bases are TGTGCCAGTAGTAAAAGGGTGTTGGAGACCCAGTACTTC. The encoded protein is CASSKRVLETQYF.

The rearrangement uses TRBV7-2 and TRBJ2-1; 14 bases agree with TRBD2. Germline assignment: CDR1 SGHTA and CDR2 FQGNSA. With 5 bases clipped from V and 6 bases from J, the junction kept 3 bases outside the gene matches. This CDR3 comprises 15 residues. CDR3 sequence (DNA): TGTGCCAGCAGCACCGGGACTAGCGGGGGCAATGAGCAGTTCTTC. This sequence encodes CASSTGTSGGNEQFF.

This clonotype came up many times. The J gene is TRBJ1-2, the V gene TRBV6-1; D gene uncertain. V lost 0 bases and J 2 bases, leaving 4 bases between the germline ends. The CDR3 is 13 residues long. The germline gives CDR1 MNHNS, CDR2 SASEGT. CDR3 region: CASSEAGNYGYTF. CDR3 DNA: TGTGCCAGCAGTGAAGCAGGGAACTATGGCTACACCTTC.

The chain uses TRBV30 and TRBJ2-5; no reliable D call. The CDR3 sequence is 14 residues long. Germline V gene data show CDR1 as GTSNPN and CDR2 as SVGIG (reference sequence). The V end lost 3 bases, the J end lost 5 bases, and 16 bases lay between the germline ends. In DNA form, the CDR3 reads TGTGCCTGGAGGCAAACCGGGCCAAGGGAGACCCAGTACTTC. This translates into CAWRQTGPRETQYF.

This chain links TRBV4-3 with TRBJ1-4; TRBD1 might be the D (6 bases). The CDR3 loop spans 16 amino acids. The germline gives CDR1 LGHNA, CDR2 YSLEER. Deletions cut 5 bases from V and 0 bases from J, with 13 bases between. In DNA form, the CDR3 reads TGCGCCAGCAGCGCTCTAACAGGGCCAACTAATGAAAAACTGTTTTTT. Translation gives CASSALTGPTNEKLFF.

This sequence joins TRBV7-2 and TRBJ1-2; 7 nucleotides line up with TRBD1. Trimming took 5 bases from V and 6 from J; bases not matched to a gene: 6. CDR1 and CDR2 (germline): SGHTA, FQGNSA. The CDR3 length is 13 residues. The CDR3 reads CASSGDRADGYTF. CDR3 DNA: TGTGCCAGCAGCGGAGACAGGGCTGATGGCTACACCTTC.

This clonotype was recorded at least ten times. This chain links TRBV12-5 with TRBJ2-3, with D perhaps TRBD1 or TRBD2 (5 bases each). The CDR3 has 16 residues. The V gene's germline CDR1 is LGHNT and CDR2 FRNRAP. V shed 4 bases and J shed 0 bases, with 14 bases lying between them. The CDR3 region is CASGWGRTTSTDTQYF. CDR3 in DNA: TGTGCTAGTGGTTGGGGACGGACCACTAGCACAGATACGCAGTATTTT.

J is TRBJ1-5 and V is TRBV20-1; D remains ambiguous. Between the trimmed V and J ends, which lost 6 bases and 3 bases, there was a span of 12 bases. CDR1 and CDR2 from the germline V gene are DFQATT and SNEGSKA (reference sequence). The CDR3 extends over 13 amino acids. The CDR3 DNA reads as TGCAGTGCAAACACAGCGTTCAATCAGCCCCAGCATTTT. Its protein is CSANTAFNQPQHF.

The chain employs TRBV11-2 and TRBJ2-3; 16 bases are a match to TRBD2. With V trimmed by 5 bases and J by 0 bases, 8 bases remained unmatched. Germline assignment: CDR1 SGHAT and CDR2 FQNNGV. CDR3 length equals 19 residues. The CDR3 loop reads CASSPGLAGGPSSTDTQYF. CDR3 in DNA: TGTGCCAGCAGCCCGGGACTAGCGGGGGGGCCATCTAGCACAGATACGCAGTATTTT.

V is TRBV11-3 and J is TRBJ2-1; 10 nucleotides line up with TRBD1. Per germline, CDR1 SGHNT and CDR2 YENEEA. The V and J ends lost 5 bases and 8 bases, in that order; junction bases with no gene match: 12. The CDR3 is made up of 16 amino acids. CDR3 nucleotides: TGTGCCAGCAGCGTAAGGCCGGGACAGGGGATCGATGAGCAGTTCTTC. Amino acids: CASSVRPGQGIDEQFF.

CDR3 loop: CASSQVGGTPLPGELFF. CDR3 DNA sequence: TGCGCCAGCAGCCAAGTGGGGGGGACCCCCCTGCCCGGGGAGCTGTTTTTT. The rearrangement links TRBV4-3 to TRBJ2-2; 7 bases are shared with TRBD2. CDR3 size: 17 residues. Germline CDR1 and CDR2: LGHNA and YSLEER. The V segment lost 1 base and the J segment 6 bases; nucleotides outside the gene matches: 11.

The rearrangement uses TRBV10-3 and TRBJ2-3; TRBD1 agrees at 7 bases. Losses at the gene ends were 7 bases for V and 0 bases for J; bases not matched to a gene: 7. This CDR3 is 15 amino acids long. The V gene's germline CDR1 is ENHRY and CDR2 SYGVKD. Written as DNA, the CDR3 is TGTGCCATCAACAAGGGGACAGCTAGCACAGATACGCAGTATTTT. It encodes CAINKGTASTDTQYF.

J is TRBJ2-1 and V is TRBV5-4, with D possibly TRBD1 on 5 matching bases. Germline V gives CDR1 SGHNT, CDR2 YYREEE (reference sequence). This CDR3 comprises 14 residues. V lost 1 base to trimming and J lost 4 bases, with 9 bases between them. The CDR3, as DNA: TGTGCCAGCAGCTTGCTAGGGGAATACAATGAGCAGTTCTTC. Protein sequence: CASSLLGEYNEQFF.

This clonotype was detected a few times. The rearrangement links TRBV6-5 to TRBJ2-3; 9 nucleotides match TRBD2. Trimming removed 2 bases from V and 4 bases from J; junction bases left unmatched: 4. Germline CDR1 and CDR2: MNHEY and SVGAGI. The CDR3 loop spans 15 amino acids. CDR3: CASSYAGGPPDTQYF. The CDR3 nucleotides read TGTGCCAGCAGTTACGCGGGAGGGCCCCCAGATACGCAGTATTTT.

The chain carries TRBV5-1 and TRBJ2-1; 8 bases agree with TRBD2. With V trimmed by 0 bases and J by 8 bases, 10 bases remained unmatched. This CDR3 has 16 residues. Germline V gene sequence: CDR1 SGHRS, CDR2 YFSETQ. The CDR3 nucleotides are TGCGCCAGCAGCTTGGTCCCAGCGGGAGTCAGCGATGAGCAGTTCTTC. Encoded protein: CASSLVPAGVSDEQFF.

The gene calls are TRBV4-3 and TRBJ1-1; D perhaps matches TRBD1 (5 bases). V dropped 1 base and J dropped 11 bases, with 14 bases sitting between them. CDR1 LGHNA and CDR2 YSLEER come from the germline V gene. CDR3 length: 13 residues. The CDR3 DNA is TGCGCCAGCAGCCAAGTACCTCCCCGGGGCGCTTTCTTT. Residues: CASSQVPPRGAFF.